This T cell receptor (beta chain) came from a study of blood T cell repertoires in COVID-19. Across the whole study: The study drew acute and convalescent COVID-19 samples from the United States, Italy and Spain. Sources were T cells, B-cell-depleted T cells, or PBMCs; the material itself was cDNA or gDNA.

Measured with immunoSEQ multiplex PCR; TCRdb has only the in-frame clones, and not every one. The sample consists of some 120,000 clones, approximately 81% of them appearing once. The TCR comes from a man between 60 and 75 years old with acute or convalescent COVID-19. Sequences were obtained from peripheral blood.

The CDR3 sequence is CASSPPGTDNEQFF. The CDR3 DNA sequence: TGTGCCAGCAGCCCTCCGGGGACAGACAATGAGCAGTTCTTC. The gene calls are TRBV7-6 and TRBJ2-1; 7 bases are shared with TRBD1. The CDR3 extends over 14 amino acids. V shed 5 bases, J shed 5 bases, and the junction held 6 bases outside the gene matches. The germline V gene encodes CDR1 SGHVS and CDR2 FNYEAQ.